The 32 T cell receptor beta chains reported below all come from one sample, sequenced in a study of T cell responses to AZD1222 COVID-19 vaccine. The assay was immunoSEQ multiplex PCR, and TCRdb's table has in-frame clones only and misses some. The table has 95,000 to 150,000 clones, more than 70% seen once; the top ten hold around 5%. The starting material was peripheral blood, obtained on day 0 of AZD1222 vaccination. These receptors all come from an adult in good health.

The chain joins TRBV7-2 to TRBJ2-7; D might be TRBD1 (6 bases). The V end lost 3 bases, the J end lost 3 bases, and 24 bases lay between the germline ends. The CDR3 sequence is 18 residues long. The V gene's germline CDR1 is SGHTA and CDR2 FQGNSA. CDR3 bases: TGTGCCAGCAGCTTCAGGGGCGGAGGCAGGCAGGGCCTCTACGAGCAGTACTTC. The encoded protein is CASSFRGGGRQGLYEQYF.

The count of this clone is one. The rearrangement joins TRBV29-1 to TRBJ2-1; D is unresolved. CDR3 length: 13 residues. Trimming shortened V by 2 bases and J by 2 bases, and 7 bases separated the two germline ends. From germline, CDR1 is SQVTM and CDR2 ANQGSEA. The CDR3 DNA sequence: TGCAGCGTTGAATACCCAGCCTACAATGAGCAGTTCTTC. Translated, it gives CSVEYPAYNEQFF.

V gene TRBV24-1 combines with J gene TRBJ2-7; no reliable D call. Germline assignment: CDR1 KGHDR and CDR2 SFDVKD. CDR3 length: 14 residues. V lost 4 bases to trimming and J lost 6 bases, with 15 bases between them. The CDR3 sequence is CATSDSKGGAEQYF. The DNA of the CDR3 is TGTGCCACCAGTGACTCGAAGGGTGGTGCCGAGCAGTACTTC.

The chain uses TRBV6-2 or TRBV6-3 and TRBJ1-5, with D uncertain. Germline CDR1 and CDR2: MNHEY and SVGEGT. This CDR3 is 14 amino acids long. V lost 2 bases to trimming and J lost 4 bases, with 9 bases between them. CDR3 nucleotide sequence: TGTGCCAGCAGTTACGATGGATGGAATCAGCCCCAGCATTTT. The encoded protein is CASSYDGWNQPQHF.

This chain links TRBV6-5 with TRBJ1-3, with 9 positions matching TRBD1. The CDR3 consists of 16 residues. From germline, CDR1 is MNHEY and CDR2 SVGAGI. Unmatched junction bases numbered 2, after V lost 0 bases and J lost 2 bases. The CDR3 DNA follows: TGTGCCAGCAGTTACTCGTGGACAGGGGCTGGAAACACCATATATTTT. Translated, it gives CASSYSWTGAGNTIYF.

The rearrangement uses TRBV29-1 and TRBJ2-7, with D hard to call. V lost 0 bases, J lost 6 bases, and 6 bases lay in between. Per the germline V gene, CDR1 is SQVTM and CDR2 is ANQGSEA. The CDR3 consists of 11 residues. CDR3 DNA sequence: TGCAGCGTTGAAGATCCCCCCGAGCAGTACTTC. This sequence encodes CSVEDPPEQYF.

V and J are TRBV7-2 and TRBJ2-2, with TRBD1 as a possible D gene (5 bases). V lost 1 base, J lost 2 bases, and 8 bases lay in between. Germline lookup yields CDR1 SGHTA and CDR2 FQGNSA. This CDR3 region has 15 residues. The CDR3 sequence: CASSLEGINTGELFF. The DNA of the CDR3 is TGTGCCAGCAGCTTAGAGGGGATTAACACCGGGGAGCTGTTTTTT.

The genes are TRBV25-1 and TRBJ1-1, with D possibly being TRBD1 (6 bases). CDR1 is MGHDK and CDR2 is SYGVNS in the germline V gene. The CDR3 sequence is 15 residues long. The ends were cut back, 1 base at V and 2 bases at J, with 11 bases in the middle. The CDR3 DNA sequence: TGTGCCAGCAGTGAATTGGGGGCACGTAACACTGAAGCTTTCTTT. The encoded protein is CASSELGARNTEAFF.

This chain connects TRBV24-1 to TRBJ2-1; a weak D match, TRBD1 (5 bases). Looked up from germline, CDR1 is KGHDR and CDR2 is SFDVKD. Trimming stripped 7 bases from V and 7 bases from J, with 19 bases between. This CDR3 is built from 15 residues. The CDR3: CATSDPGQGWNEQFF. The CDR3 DNA is TGTGCCACCAGCGACCCCGGGCAGGGATGGAATGAGCAGTTCTTC.

The rearrangement uses TRBV11-2 and TRBJ1-1, with 8 nucleotides matching TRBD1. The CDR3 extends over 15 amino acids. CDR1 SGHAT and CDR2 FQNNGV come from the germline V gene. The V gene end was trimmed by 5 bases and the J gene end by 5 bases; junction bases not matched to a gene: 10. The CDR3 loop reads CASSELQGVITEAFF. The CDR3 DNA follows: TGTGCCAGCAGCGAATTACAGGGGGTTATAACTGAAGCTTTCTTT.

The chain joins TRBV18 to TRBJ2-1, with TRBD2 matching 7 bases. The CDR3 is 16 residues long. With V trimmed by 0 bases and J by 3 bases, 5 bases remained unmatched. Germline loops: CDR1 KGHSH, CDR2 LQKENI. The chain's CDR3 is CASSPPTGGFYNEQFF. The CDR3 DNA is TGTGCCAGCTCACCACCTACGGGGGGATTCTACAATGAGCAGTTCTTC.

The chain couples TRBV15 to TRBJ1-6; D gene uncertain. The CDR3 consists of 16 residues. Per germline, CDR1 LNHNV and CDR2 YYDKDF (reference sequence). V lost 1 base and J 1 base, leaving 8 bases between the germline ends. DNA of the CDR3: TGTGCCACCAGCAGAGCCGGAGAGTCCTATAATTCACCCCTCCACTTT. This encodes CATSRAGESYNSPLHF.

This clone was seen just once. The V and J genes are TRBV9 and TRBJ2-3; 7 bases fit TRBD2. Germline assignment: CDR1 SGDLS and CDR2 YYNGEE. This CDR3 is 15 amino acids long. V trimming: 4 bases; J trimming: 1 base; junction bases outside the gene matches: 6. This CDR3 is CASSPDGGGTDTQYF. The CDR3 region has the DNA TGTGCCAGCAGCCCAGATGGGGGGGGCACAGATACGCAGTATTTT. The whole variable domain, remainder taken from reference TRBV9 and TRBJ2-3, is DSGVTQTPKHLITATGQRVTLRCSPRSGDLSVYWYQQSLDQGLQFLIQYYNGEERAKGNILERFSAQQFPDLHSELNLSSLELGDSALYFCASSPDGGGTDTQYFGPGTRLTVL.

The rearrangement links TRBV29-1 to TRBJ1-4; D not certain. Germline V gene lookup returns CDR1 SQVTM and CDR2 ANQGSEA. Trimming removed 3 bases from V and 3 bases from J, with 5 bases in between. The CDR3 has 12 amino acids. The CDR3 reads CSVELPNEKLFF. CDR3 nucleotides: TGCAGCGTTGAGTTGCCTAATGAAAAACTGTTTTTT.

J is TRBJ1-3 and V is TRBV5-4; D is unresolved. The V gene's germline CDR1 is SGHNT and CDR2 YYREEE (reference sequence). CDR3 length: 14 amino acids. V lost 1 base and J 4 bases, leaving 9 bases between the germline ends. CDR3 nucleotide sequence: TGTGCCAGCAGCTTGACCGGGATCGGAAACACCATATATTTT. Amino acids: CASSLTGIGNTIYF.

The chain has TRBV27 and TRBJ2-5; tentatively, D is TRBD1 (5 bases). The germline gives CDR1 MNHEY, CDR2 SMNVEV (reference sequence). The V end lost 6 bases, the J end lost 2 bases, and 13 bases lay between the germline ends. CDR3 length: 14 residues. The CDR3 is CASRGSGWQETQYF. The CDR3 DNA reads TGTGCCAGCAGGGGGTCAGGGTGGCAAGAGACCCAGTACTTC.

The chain carries TRBV18 and TRBJ2-7; 7 positions match TRBD1. CDR3 length equals 15 residues. In germline, CDR1 is KGHSH, CDR2 LQKENI. Trimming at V came to 1 base and at J to 3 bases, leaving 6 bases not matched to a gene. The CDR3 loop is CASSPQSRQGYEQYF. The DNA of the CDR3 is TGTGCCAGCTCACCACAATCCAGACAGGGCTACGAGCAGTACTTC.

The chain links TRBV18 to TRBJ1-6; no definite D call. Germline V gene data show CDR1 as KGHSH and CDR2 as LQKENI. The V end lost 3 bases, the J end lost 7 bases, and 16 bases lay between the germline ends. This CDR3 comprises 16 residues. The CDR3 loop reads CASSPSPNLDNSPLHF. The CDR3 nucleotides are TGTGCCAGCTCACCCTCTCCGAACCTGGACAATTCACCCCTCCACTTT.

This clone was seen more than once but under ten times. V usage is TRBV4-1 and J usage is TRBJ2-2; a weak D match, TRBD1 (6 bases). V was cut by 2 bases and J by 1 base, with 11 bases left in between. This CDR3 is 16 amino acids long. CDR1 and CDR2 from the germline V gene are MGHRA and YSYEKL. The CDR3 region has the DNA TGCGCCAGCAGCCAACAGCCGGGACAGAACACCGGGGAGCTGTTTTTT. It encodes CASSQQPGQNTGELFF.

The V call is TRBV9, the J call TRBJ2-7; the D gene could be TRBD1 or TRBD2 (6 bases each). Germline V gene lookup returns CDR1 SGDLS and CDR2 YYNGEE. The CDR3 loop spans 15 amino acids. V was cut by 0 bases and J by 7 bases, with 17 bases left in between. CDR3 residues: CASSVGGPGAGEQYF. The CDR3 DNA reads TGTGCCAGCAGCGTAGGGGGACCGGGGGCGGGAGAGCAGTACTTC.

The V call is TRBV2, the J call TRBJ2-2; possible D gene TRBD1, 5 bases. Trimming took off 10 bases at V and 1 base at J, with 16 bases between the two ends. CDR3 size: 15 residues. Germline V gene sequence: CDR1 SNHLY, CDR2 FYNNEI. The CDR3 reads CATKVNTGNTGELFF. The CDR3 DNA follows: TGTGCCACAAAAGTAAACACAGGGAACACCGGGGAGCTGTTTTTT.

The J gene is TRBJ1-6, the V gene TRBV3-1 (or the pseudogene TRBV3-2); TRBD1 agrees at 12 bases. V was pared by 0 bases and J by 11 bases, with 8 bases of the junction left unmatched. Germline V CDR1 and CDR2: LGHDT, YNNKEL (reference sequence). The CDR3 length is 17 residues. CDR3 protein: CASSQERGTGGRAPLHF. The CDR3 nucleotides are TGTGCCAGCAGCCAAGAAAGAGGGACAGGGGGCAGGGCACCCCTCCACTTT.

J is TRBJ2-7 and V is TRBV27, with D perhaps TRBD2 (6 bases). V was shortened by 3 bases and J by 0 bases, with 12 bases between the two germline ends. The CDR3 extends over 15 amino acids. The germline V gene has CDR1 MNHEY and CDR2 SMNVEV (reference sequence). The CDR3 DNA is TGTGCCAGCAGTTTTTCTAGCGCTGTCTCCTACGAGCAGTACTTC. Translated, it gives CASSFSSAVSYEQYF.

V is TRBV5-4 and J is TRBJ2-5; 11 bases line up with TRBD2. V shed 4 bases, J shed 9 bases, and the junction held 14 bases outside the gene matches. The CDR3 contains 16 residues. Germline CDR1 is SGHNT and CDR2 is YYREEE (reference sequence). The DNA of the CDR3 is TGTGCCAGCAGCGAAGCTAGCGGGGGGTCCTCAATGGCCCAGTACTTC. This translates into CASSEASGGSSMAQYF.

The chain uses TRBV4-2 and TRBJ2-3; D ambiguous. The CDR3 has 13 residues. Looked up from germline, CDR1 is LGHNA and CDR2 is YNFKEQ. Trimming left V 5 bases short and J 4 bases short, with 10 bases between. This chain's CDR3 is CASSFAISDTQYF. DNA for the CDR3: TGTGCCAGCAGCTTCGCGATTTCAGATACGCAGTATTTT.

The chain combines TRBV19 with TRBJ1-4; D may be TRBD1 (6 bases). V was pared by 5 bases and J by 7 bases, with 17 bases between. This CDR3 is built from 15 residues. Germline V lookup: CDR1 LNHDA, CDR2 SQIVND (reference sequence). Written as DNA, the CDR3 is TGTGCCAGTAGTCGCCGGGGGGCCGGGGTTGAAAAACTGTTTTTT. This sequence encodes CASSRRGAGVEKLFF.

This chain connects TRBV19 to TRBJ1-3, with 8 bases fitting TRBD1. The CDR3 length is 15 residues. Per germline, CDR1 LNHDA and CDR2 SQIVND (reference sequence). J lost 0 bases, V lost 5 bases, and 3 bases had no gene match. The CDR3 region is CASSEGQDSGNTIYF. CDR3 in DNA: TGTGCCAGTAGTGAGGGACAGGACTCTGGAAACACCATATATTTT.

Written as DNA, the CDR3 is TGTGCCAGCAGTTTCGGAGAGCTTTATGGCTACACCTTC. Amino acid sequence: CASSFGELYGYTF. The genes are TRBV12-3 or TRBV12-4 and TRBJ1-2; D is unresolved. The V and J ends lost 3 bases and 5 bases respectively, with 10 bases between them. The CDR3 runs 13 residues.

The chain is built from TRBV11-1 and TRBJ2-1, with D hard to call. The CDR3 length is 12 residues. The germline V and J ends were trimmed by 1 base and 9 bases, with 7 bases remaining between them. The germline gives CDR1 SGHAT, CDR2 FQDESV (reference sequence). In DNA, the CDR3 is TGTGCCAGCAGCTTAGTTGTTGGTGAGCAGTTCTTC. This codes for CASSLVVGEQFF.

V gene TRBV7-6 combines with J gene TRBJ2-7, with unresolved D. The CDR3 consists of 14 residues. V was clipped by 5 bases and J by 3 bases, with 14 bases between them. Germline lookup yields CDR1 SGHVS and CDR2 FNYEAQ. The CDR3 loop reads CASSPSPFIYEQYF. As DNA, the CDR3 is TGTGCCAGCAGCCCCTCACCATTCATCTACGAGCAGTACTTC.

This clone has just one count. CDR3 sequence reads: CSVDAGVSSSYEQYF. In DNA, the CDR3 is TGCAGCGTTGATGCGGGGGTTTCGAGCTCCTACGAGCAGTACTTC. This chain uses TRBV29-1 with TRBJ2-7; 7 bases fit TRBD2. V gave up 3 bases and J gave up 0 bases; unmatched junction bases: 8. There are 15 residues in the CDR3. Looked up from germline, CDR1 is SQVTM and CDR2 is ANQGSEA.

This clone has just one count. The chain has TRBV11-2 and TRBJ2-7; D is tentatively TRBD1 or TRBD2 (6 bases each). CDR1 is SGHAT, CDR2 FQNNGV, per germline. V was trimmed by 5 bases and J by 2 bases, leaving 10 bases between them. This CDR3 has 13 residues. CDR3 sequence (DNA): TGTGCCAGCAGCCCGGGGGCTCCCTACGAGCAGTACTTC. Its translation is CASSPGAPYEQYF.